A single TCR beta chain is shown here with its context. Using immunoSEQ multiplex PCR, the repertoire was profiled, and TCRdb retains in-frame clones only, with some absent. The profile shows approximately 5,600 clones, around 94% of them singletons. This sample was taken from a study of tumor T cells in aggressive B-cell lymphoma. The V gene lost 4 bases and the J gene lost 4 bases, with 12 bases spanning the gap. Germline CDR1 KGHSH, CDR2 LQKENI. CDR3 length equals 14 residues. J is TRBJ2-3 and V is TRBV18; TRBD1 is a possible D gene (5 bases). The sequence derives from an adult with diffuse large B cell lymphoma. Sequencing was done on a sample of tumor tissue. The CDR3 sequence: CASSLRQGADTQYF. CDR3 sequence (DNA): TGTGCCAGCTCACTAAGGCAGGGCGCAGATACGCAGTATTTT. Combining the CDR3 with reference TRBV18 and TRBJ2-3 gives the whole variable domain NAGVMQNPRHLVRRRGQEARLRCSPMKGHSHVYWYRQLPEEGLKFMVYLQKENIIDESGMPKERFSAEFPKEGPSILRIQQVVRGDSAAYFCASSLRQGADTQYFGPGTRLTVL.